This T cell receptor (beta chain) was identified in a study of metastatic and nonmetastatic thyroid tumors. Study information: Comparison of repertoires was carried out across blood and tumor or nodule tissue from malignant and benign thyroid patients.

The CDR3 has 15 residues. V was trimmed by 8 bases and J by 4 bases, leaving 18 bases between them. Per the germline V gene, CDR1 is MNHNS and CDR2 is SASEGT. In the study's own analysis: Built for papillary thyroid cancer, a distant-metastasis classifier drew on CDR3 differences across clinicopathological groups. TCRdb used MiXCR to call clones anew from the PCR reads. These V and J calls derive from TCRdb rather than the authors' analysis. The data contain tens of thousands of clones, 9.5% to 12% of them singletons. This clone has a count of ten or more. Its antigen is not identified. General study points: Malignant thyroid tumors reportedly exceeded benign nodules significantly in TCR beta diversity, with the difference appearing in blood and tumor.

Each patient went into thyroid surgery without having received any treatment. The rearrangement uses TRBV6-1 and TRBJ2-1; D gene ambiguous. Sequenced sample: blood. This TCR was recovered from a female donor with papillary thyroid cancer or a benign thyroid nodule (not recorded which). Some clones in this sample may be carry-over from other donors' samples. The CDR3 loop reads CASGLSRLPYNEQFF. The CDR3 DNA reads TGTGCCAGCGGGCTTTCTAGACTCCCTTACAATGAGCAGTTCTTC.